This TCR beta chain appears in the sequencing data of a study of blood T cell repertoires in COVID-19. The CDR3 runs to 15 residues. V lost 3 bases and J lost 7, with 18 bases in between. The V gene's germline CDR1 is LNHDA and CDR2 SQIVND (reference sequence). Repertoires were generated with immunoSEQ multiplex PCR, while TCRdb's copy carries only in-frame clones and drops some. This repertoire shows hundreds of thousands of clones, more than 75% found once; its top ten account for around 0.98%. What was sequenced was peripheral blood. The sequence came from a woman aged 40-49 years who had recovered from COVID-19. The genes are TRBV19 and TRBJ1-2; D gene unclear. CDR3 nucleotides: TGTGCCAGTAGTATGGTAGCTTCCGGATCGGGTGGCTACACCTTC. Protein product: CASSMVASGSGGYTF.